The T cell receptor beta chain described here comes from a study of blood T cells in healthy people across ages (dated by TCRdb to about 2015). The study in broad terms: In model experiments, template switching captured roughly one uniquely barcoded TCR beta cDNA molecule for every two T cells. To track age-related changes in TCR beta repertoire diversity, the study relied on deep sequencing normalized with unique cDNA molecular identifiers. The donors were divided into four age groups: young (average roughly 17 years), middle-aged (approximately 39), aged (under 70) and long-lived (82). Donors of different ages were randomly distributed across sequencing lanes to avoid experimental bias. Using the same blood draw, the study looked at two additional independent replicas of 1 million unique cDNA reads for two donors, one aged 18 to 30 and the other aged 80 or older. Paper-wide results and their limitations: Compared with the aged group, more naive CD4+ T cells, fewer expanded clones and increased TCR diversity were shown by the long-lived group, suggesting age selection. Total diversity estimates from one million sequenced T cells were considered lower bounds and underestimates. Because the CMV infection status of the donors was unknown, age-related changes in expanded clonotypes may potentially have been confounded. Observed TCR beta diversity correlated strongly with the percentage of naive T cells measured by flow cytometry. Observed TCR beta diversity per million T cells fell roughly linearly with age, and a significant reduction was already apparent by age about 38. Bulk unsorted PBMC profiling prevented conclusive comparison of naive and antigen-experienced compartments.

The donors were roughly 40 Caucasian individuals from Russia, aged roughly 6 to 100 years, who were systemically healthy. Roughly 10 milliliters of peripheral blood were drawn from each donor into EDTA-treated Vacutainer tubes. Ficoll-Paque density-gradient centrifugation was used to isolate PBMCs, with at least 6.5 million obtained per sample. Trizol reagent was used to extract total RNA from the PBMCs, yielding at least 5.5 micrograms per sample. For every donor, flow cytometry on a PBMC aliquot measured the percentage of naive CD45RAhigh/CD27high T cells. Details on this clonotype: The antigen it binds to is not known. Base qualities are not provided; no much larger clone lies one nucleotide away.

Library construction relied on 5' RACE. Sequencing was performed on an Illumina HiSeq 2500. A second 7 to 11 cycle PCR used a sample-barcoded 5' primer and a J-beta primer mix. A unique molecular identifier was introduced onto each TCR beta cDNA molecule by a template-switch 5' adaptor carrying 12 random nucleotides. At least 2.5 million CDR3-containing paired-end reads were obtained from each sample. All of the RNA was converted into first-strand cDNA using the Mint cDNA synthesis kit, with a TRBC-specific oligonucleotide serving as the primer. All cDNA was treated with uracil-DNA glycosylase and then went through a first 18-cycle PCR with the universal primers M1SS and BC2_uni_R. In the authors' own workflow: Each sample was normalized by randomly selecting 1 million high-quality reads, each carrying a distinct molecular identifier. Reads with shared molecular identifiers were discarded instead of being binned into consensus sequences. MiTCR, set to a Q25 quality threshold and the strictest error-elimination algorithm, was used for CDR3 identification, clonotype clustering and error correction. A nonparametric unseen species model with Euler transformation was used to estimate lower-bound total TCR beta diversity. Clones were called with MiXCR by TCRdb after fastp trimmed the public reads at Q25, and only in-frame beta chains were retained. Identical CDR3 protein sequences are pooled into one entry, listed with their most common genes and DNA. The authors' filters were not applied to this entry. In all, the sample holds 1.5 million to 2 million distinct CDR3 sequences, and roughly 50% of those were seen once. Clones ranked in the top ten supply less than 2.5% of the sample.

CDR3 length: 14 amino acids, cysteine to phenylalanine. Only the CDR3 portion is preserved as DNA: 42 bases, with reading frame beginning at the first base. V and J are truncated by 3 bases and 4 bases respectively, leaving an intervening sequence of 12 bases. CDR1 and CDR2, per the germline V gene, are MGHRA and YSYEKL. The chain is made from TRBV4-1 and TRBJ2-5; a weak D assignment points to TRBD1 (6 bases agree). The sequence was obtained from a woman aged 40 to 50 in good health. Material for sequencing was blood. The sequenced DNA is TGCGCCAGCAGCCAGCCAGGGGAACGAGAGACCCAGTACTTC. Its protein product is CASSQPGERETQYF.